This passage covers 20 T cell receptor beta chains from one sample sequenced in a study of T cell changes during pregnancy in multiple sclerosis. TCRdb's copy holds only in-frame clones and misses some; the assay was immunoSEQ multiplex PCR. The sample shows approximately 32,000 clones, about 91% of them seen only once. This specimen was CD8+ T cells from peripheral blood mononuclear cells, taken in the second trimester of pregnancy. The origin of the receptors is a female donor with multiple sclerosis, enrolled in a pregnancy study.

The chain uses TRBV30 and TRBJ2-7; D remains ambiguous. Germline V CDR1 and CDR2: GTSNPN, SVGIG (reference sequence). V lost 0 bases, J lost 2 bases, and 14 bases lay in between. The CDR3 extends over 15 amino acids. CDR3 protein: CAWSVPSDSPYEQYF. The CDR3 DNA reads TGTGCCTGGAGTGTACCCTCTGACTCTCCCTACGAGCAGTACTTC. Drawing the rest from reference TRBV30 and TRBJ2-7, the complete variable domain is SQTIHQWPATLVQPVGSPLSLECTVEGTSNPNLYWYRQAAGRGLQLLFYSVGIGQISSEVPQNLSASRPQDRQFILSSKKLLLSDSGFYLCAWSVPSDSPYEQYFGPGTRLTVT.

DNA for the CDR3: TGTGCCAGCAGCTTGGTTACAGGGGATGGCTACACCTTC. Residues: CASSLVTGDGYTF. The V call is TRBV5-5, the J call TRBJ1-2; 7 bases align to TRBD1. The ends lost 0 bases at V and 6 bases at J; junction bases unmatched: 2. The CDR3 is 13 residues long. CDR1 is SGHKS, CDR2 YYEKEE, per germline (reference sequence).

The rearrangement joins TRBV9 to TRBJ1-1; D perhaps matches TRBD1 (6 bases). This CDR3 is 15 amino acids long. Trimming cost V 0 bases and J 5 bases, with 14 bases left between them. Germline CDR1 SGDLS, CDR2 YYNGEE. The CDR3 nucleotides read TGTGCCAGCAGCGTAGTGGTAGGGGGTCCAACTGAAGCTTTCTTT. Translation: CASSVVVGGPTEAFF.

J is TRBJ2-1 and V is TRBV4-1; no reliable D call. Trimming took off 5 bases at V and 8 bases at J, with 10 bases between the two ends. This CDR3 is built from 12 residues. Per the germline V gene, CDR1 is MGHRA and CDR2 is YSYEKL. The CDR3 protein is CASSVVQDEQFF. The CDR3 DNA is TGCGCCAGCAGCGTCGTTCAGGATGAGCAGTTCTTC.

The chain couples TRBV13 to TRBJ2-1; 7 bases are a match to TRBD2. This CDR3 is 13 amino acids long. Germline values: CDR1 PRHDT, CDR2 FYEKMQ (reference sequence). V shed 5 bases, J shed 9 bases, and the junction held 7 bases outside the gene matches. The DNA of the CDR3 is TGTGCCAGCAGCCGCCCGACTAGCCGTGAGCAGTTCTTC. Translation gives CASSRPTSREQFF.

The chain employs TRBV9 and TRBJ1-1, with D unclear. This CDR3 has 15 amino acids. From germline, CDR1 is SGDLS and CDR2 YYNGEE. V shed 0 bases and J shed 0 bases, with 9 bases lying between them. The CDR3 is CASSVDGGMNTEAFF. The DNA for the CDR3 is TGTGCCAGCAGCGTAGATGGAGGGATGAACACTGAAGCTTTCTTT.

This chain uses TRBV6-5 with TRBJ1-2; the D is unclear. V lost 0 bases and J 6 bases, leaving 11 bases between the germline ends. Germline loops: CDR1 MNHEY, CDR2 SVGAGI. CDR3 length equals 14 residues. CDR3 residues: CASSYSFRLDGYTF. The CDR3 DNA follows: TGTGCCAGCAGTTACTCGTTCAGACTTGATGGCTACACCTTC.

The chain recombines TRBV9 with TRBJ2-6, with TRBD1 identical over 9 bases. CDR3 length: 19 amino acids. Germline V lookup: CDR1 SGDLS, CDR2 YYNGEE. Unmatched junction bases numbered 15, after V lost 6 bases and J lost 2 bases. DNA of the CDR3: TGTGCCAGCACTCAGTCTCCCGGACAGGGGCGTACTGGGGCCAACGTCCTGACTTTC. Translation gives CASTQSPGQGRTGANVLTF.

The chain joins TRBV10-3 to TRBJ1-1; D not resolved. V lost 10 bases to trimming and J lost 1 base, with 13 bases between them. CDR1 is ENHRY and CDR2 is SYGVKD in the germline V gene. The CDR3 loop spans 13 amino acids. CDR3 amino acids: CATQNVQNTEAFF. The CDR3 DNA follows: TGTGCCACCCAAAATGTACAGAACACTGAAGCTTTCTTT.

This chain connects TRBV5-6 to TRBJ2-7; 7 bases agree with TRBD2. The CDR3 extends over 13 amino acids. The junction had 4 bases not matched to a gene; V was cut back by 4 bases and J by 3 bases. CDR1 and CDR2 (germline): SGHDT, YYEEEE. CDR3 residues: CASSLGGNYEQYF. The CDR3 bases are TGTGCCAGCAGCCTCGGGGGGAACTACGAGCAGTACTTC.

The V gene is TRBV5-6, the J gene TRBJ2-3, with D maybe TRBD1 (7 bases). Trimming took off 4 bases at V and 6 bases at J, with 12 bases between the two ends. The germline gives CDR1 SGHDT, CDR2 YYEEEE. The CDR3 runs to 13 residues. CDR3 protein: CASSGGTADTQYF. In DNA form, the CDR3 reads TGTGCCAGCAGCGGCGGGACAGCGGATACGCAGTATTTT.

The chain has TRBV19 and TRBJ1-2; 7 bases fit TRBD1. Germline V gene lookup returns CDR1 LNHDA and CDR2 SQIVND (reference sequence). J lost 6 bases, V lost 4 bases, and 8 bases had no gene match. The CDR3 loop spans 14 amino acids. The CDR3 reads CASSTKGAYHGYTF. For the CDR3, the DNA is TGTGCCAGTAGTACAAAGGGGGCGTACCATGGCTACACCTTC.

This chain joins TRBV13 and TRBJ1-1, with D tentatively TRBD1 (6 bases). The length of the CDR3 is 12 residues. Germline values: CDR1 PRHDT, CDR2 FYEKMQ (reference sequence). V lost 4 bases, J lost 7 bases, and 10 bases lay in between. CDR3 sequence (DNA): TGTGCCAGCAGCTCCGGACAGCTTGAAGCTTTCTTT. It specifies CASSSGQLEAFF.

The gene calls are TRBV29-1 and TRBJ1-1; D is perhaps TRBD1 (5 bases). This CDR3 has 14 amino acids. Germline values: CDR1 SQVTM, CDR2 ANQGSEA. V lost 2 bases and J lost 0, with 10 bases in between. CDR3 in DNA: TGCAGCGTTGAATTACCGGACATGAACACTGAAGCTTTCTTT. Translation: CSVELPDMNTEAFF.

V and J are TRBV27 and TRBJ1-1; D remains unclear. CDR3 size: 12 residues. Germline V gene lookup returns CDR1 MNHEY and CDR2 SMNVEV (reference sequence). V lost 5 bases and J lost 4, with 8 bases in between. The CDR3 is CASSPGSTEAFF. The CDR3 region has the DNA TGTGCCAGCAGTCCGGGATCCACTGAAGCTTTCTTT.

The rearrangement links TRBV14 to TRBJ2-5, with 10 bases lining up with TRBD2. From germline, CDR1 is SGHDN and CDR2 FVKESK. J was trimmed by 5 bases and V by 5 bases; bases with no gene match: 8. The CDR3 contains 15 residues. CDR3 DNA sequence: TGTGCCAGCAGCTCCCAGCGGGGGGGCCTTGAGACCCAGTACTTC. It yields the protein CASSSQRGGLETQYF.

CDR3: CAWSPTTPYGYTF. CDR3 DNA sequence: TGTGCCTGGAGTCCGACGACACCCTATGGCTACACCTTC. V usage is TRBV30 and J usage is TRBJ1-2; D is unresolved. Trimming shortened V by 2 bases and J by 4 bases, and 11 bases separated the two germline ends. CDR3 length: 13 amino acids. Per germline, CDR1 GTSNPN and CDR2 SVGIG (reference sequence).

J is TRBJ1-2 and V is TRBV5-1; unclear D gene. The germline V gene has CDR1 SGHRS and CDR2 YFSETQ. This CDR3 has 14 amino acids. The V gene lost 3 bases and the J gene lost 3 bases, with 12 bases spanning the gap. CDR3 in DNA: TGCGCCAGCAGCTCAGATCGGGGTTACTATGGCTACACCTTC. Amino acid sequence: CASSSDRGYYGYTF.

The V gene is TRBV18, the J gene TRBJ2-7; 8 positions agree with TRBD1. The CDR3 runs to 16 residues. V was pared by 2 bases and J by 5 bases, with 11 bases of the junction left unmatched. CDR1 and CDR2 from the germline V gene are KGHSH and LQKENI. The CDR3 loop reads CASSPAQQGDGNEQYF. The CDR3 nucleotides read TGTGCCAGCTCACCAGCTCAACAGGGGGACGGGAACGAGCAGTACTTC.

This rearrangement joins TRBV15 to TRBJ2-1, with D tentatively TRBD2 (6 bases). The CDR3 runs to 16 residues. V lost 4 bases, J lost 6 bases, and 19 bases lay in between. Germline loops: CDR1 LNHNV, CDR2 YYDKDF (reference sequence). Here the CDR3 DNA reads TGTGCCACCAGCACCGGTTACGGGAGAATCGGCAATGAGCAGTTCTTC. Its translation: CATSTGYGRIGNEQFF.